Listed below are T cell receptor beta chains from one sample, sequenced in a study of Graves' ophthalmopathy and Graves' hyperthyroidism. Using its own MiXCR run on the multiplex PCR reads, TCRdb lists one record per CDR3 protein. This table has about 740,000 distinct CDR3 sequences, 40% appearing once. Sequencing was carried out using peripheral blood. The source of these receptors is an adult man with Graves' ophthalmopathy. Each CDR3 is given with its conserved first and last residue. The D gene is left open where the match is weak. Expanded clones are given a class, and other clones once, few, many or no size at all.

cdr3_nt	cdr3_aa	j_call	d_call	clone_size	v_call
TGTGCCAGCGGTAGTACAGGGTCGGTGACCCAGTACTTC	CASGSTGSVTQYF	TRBJ2-5	NA	NA	TRBV2
TGCAGTGCCCCTACCCGTTGGACTGAAGCTTTCTTT	CSAPTRWTEAFF	TRBJ1-1	NA	few	TRBV20-1
TGTGCCAGCAGTTTACTCGCAGTAGAAGCTTTCTTT	CASSLLAVEAFF	TRBJ1-1	NA	NA	TRBV9
TGTGCCAGCAGCCCTGGCGGGGTACGGCAGCCCCAGCATTTT	CASSPGGVRQPQHF	TRBJ1-5	NA	NA	TRBV9
TGTGCCAGCAGTGAGGAGACAGGGTCTGGGGAGACCCAGTACTTC	CASSEETGSGETQYF	TRBJ2-5	TRBD1	NA	TRBV2
TGCAGTGCTTCACGGGGGGCGTACCAAGAGACCCAGTACTTC	CSASRGAYQETQYF	TRBJ2-5	NA	few	TRBV20-1
TGTGCCAGTAGTATTGGCAGGGGCTATGGCTACACCTTC	CASSIGRGYGYTF	TRBJ1-2	NA	NA	TRBV19
TGTGCCAGCAGTGTTCCAGACTACGAGCAGTACTTC	CASSVPDYEQYF	TRBJ2-7	NA	NA	TRBV25-1
TGCAGCGTTGGGGGCAGGCACTACGAGCAGTACTTC	CSVGGRHYEQYF	TRBJ2-7	NA	NA	TRBV29-1
TGTGCCATCAGTTACGTGCGGGCAGATCAGCCCCAGCATTTT	CAISYVRADQPQHF	TRBJ1-5	NA	NA	TRBV10-3
TGTGCCAGCAGTTCAGGAGGACGCCCATTTACGTATGGCTACACCTTC	CASSSGGRPFTYGYTF	TRBJ1-2	NA	few	TRBV12-3/TRBV12-4
TGTGCCAGCAGCTTAAGTCCCCTTCGCTCTGGGGCCAACGTCCTGACTTTC	CASSLSPLRSGANVLTF	TRBJ2-6	NA	NA	TRBV7-3
TGTGCTAGCAGCTTAGGTGCATCGGGCGGGGAGCTGTTTTTT	CASSLGASGGELFF	TRBJ2-2	NA	many	TRBV7-7
TGCGCCAGCAGCTTGTTTCAGGGGGCAGGCAATTCACCCCTCCACTTT	CASSLFQGAGNSPLHF	TRBJ1-6	TRBD1	NA	TRBV5-1
TGTGCCAGCAGCCCGGGACAAGCAACTAATGAAAAACTGTTTTTT	CASSPGQATNEKLFF	TRBJ1-4	NA	few	TRBV7-6
TGTGCCACCAGTGACGGGAGTTCTGGAAACACCATATATTTT	CATSDGSSGNTIYF	TRBJ1-3	NA	many	TRBV24-1
TGTGCCAGCAGTTTATCGAAGGGTCGAAACTACGAGCAGTACTTC	CASSLSKGRNYEQYF	TRBJ2-7	NA	once	TRBV2
TGTGCCAGTAGTATGGTTGGGATTCAAGAGACCCAGTACTTC	CASSMVGIQETQYF	TRBJ2-5	NA	NA	TRBV19
TGTGCCAGCAGCCCGCGTCGGGCCAGTTCTACCTATGGCTACACCTTC	CASSPRRASSTYGYTF	TRBJ1-2	NA	few	TRBV7-9
TGTGCCAGCAGCTTCGGAACCGGGACAGGGAACACTGAAGCTTTCTTT	CASSFGTGTGNTEAFF	TRBJ1-1	TRBD1	NA	TRBV7-2
TGTGCCAGCAGTGAATATTCGACAGGGACAGGTAAAGCTGAAGCTTTCTTT	CASSEYSTGTGKAEAFF	TRBJ1-1	TRBD1	NA	TRBV25-1
TGCAGTGCTATGTCAGGGGGCACGGATGTATCGGGGAACACTGAAGCTTTCTTT	CSAMSGGTDVSGNTEAFF	TRBJ1-1	TRBD1	NA	TRBV20-1
TGTGCCAGCAGTCCGCCACCGGGGGCTTTCTTT	CASSPPPGAFF	TRBJ1-1	NA	once	TRBV25-1
TGTGCCAGCAGTTACGTTAGCGGGAGATCCCGGGAGACCCAGTACTTC	CASSYVSGRSRETQYF	TRBJ2-5	TRBD2	NA	TRBV6-1
TGTGCCAGCAGTTACGCGACCGGGACAGGGAAAGACGAGCAGTACTTC	CASSYATGTGKDEQYF	TRBJ2-7	TRBD1	NA	TRBV10-3
TGCAGTGCAGGGGACAGGGTAACCCAAGAGACCCAGTACTTC	CSAGDRVTQETQYF	TRBJ2-5	TRBD1	NA	TRBV20-1
TGCAGTGCTAGTTTAAGCGGGAGGGAGACCCAGTACTTC	CSASLSGRETQYF	TRBJ2-5	TRBD2	NA	TRBV20-1
TGTGCCAGCAGCATCAGGGACTACGAGCAGTACTTC	CASSIRDYEQYF	TRBJ2-7	NA	NA	TRBV7-9
TGTGCCAGCAGTTTTTCGGGGGGTAGAAACTATGGCTACACCTTC	CASSFSGGRNYGYTF	TRBJ1-2	NA	few	TRBV12-3/TRBV12-4
TGTGCCAGCAGCCAAGATCCGTCGGACACTGAAGCTTTCTTT	CASSQDPSDTEAFF	TRBJ1-1	NA	NA	TRBV14
TGCAGTGCTAGAGATCTCTCGACGAGGACACCGTCCTCCTACGAGCAGTACTTC	CSARDLSTRTPSSYEQYF	TRBJ2-7	NA	few	TRBV20-1
TGCAGTGCTAGAGATCGTCCGGGACAAGAGACCCAGTACTTC	CSARDRPGQETQYF	TRBJ2-5	NA	many	TRBV20-1
TGTGTCAGCAGCCCCGGGGAGGGCAATCAGCCCCAGCATTTT	CVSSPGEGNQPQHF	TRBJ1-5	NA	once	TRBV10-3
TGTGCCAGCAGACTAGCGGGACACTACGAGCAGTACTTC	CASRLAGHYEQYF	TRBJ2-7	TRBD2	few	TRBV2
TGTGCCAGCCACAGGGACAGGGGGCTCAGGCAGCCCCAGCATTTT	CASHRDRGLRQPQHF	TRBJ1-5	TRBD1	many	TRBV19
TGTGCCAGCAGCCAGAGGGAGGGCGGGGAGCTGTTTTTT	CASSQREGGELFF	TRBJ2-2	TRBD2	NA	TRBV6-1